One and the same sample provided the 12 T cell receptor beta chains below, sequenced in a study of T cell changes during pregnancy in multiple sclerosis. Measured with immunoSEQ multiplex PCR; TCRdb has only the in-frame clones, and not every one. The table has tens of thousands of clones, 91% seen once; the top ten hold under 0.9%. Sequences were derived from peripheral blood, sampled in the third trimester of pregnancy. All receptors come from a female donor in good health, enrolled as a control in a pregnancy study.

The CDR3 loop is CASSLRQTNTEAFF. The CDR3 region has the DNA TGTGCCAGCAGTTTAAGACAGACCAACACTGAAGCTTTCTTT. The chain is built from TRBV7-6 and TRBJ1-1, with D possibly TRBD1 on 5 matching bases. The CDR3 runs 14 residues. The ends were cut back, 6 bases at V and 2 bases at J, with 13 bases in the middle. Germline V gene lookup returns CDR1 SGHVS and CDR2 FNYEAQ.

The chain carries TRBV11-2 and TRBJ2-6; D gene uncertain. Between the trimmed V and J ends, which lost 8 bases and 2 bases, there was a span of 10 bases. Per the germline V gene, CDR1 is SGHAT and CDR2 is FQNNGV. The CDR3 is made up of 14 amino acids. The CDR3 bases are TGTGCCAGCCTCGATCGCGCTGGGGCCAACGTCCTGACTTTC. Translating gives CASLDRAGANVLTF.

The V call is TRBV27, the J call TRBJ2-7; D perhaps matches TRBD2 (6 bases). V lost 6 bases to trimming and J lost 3 bases, with 18 bases between them. CDR1 MNHEY and CDR2 SMNVEV come from the germline V gene (reference sequence). The CDR3 has 15 amino acids. CDR3 bases: TGTGCCAGCAGGCCTATCGGAGGGGCAGGCTACGAGCAGTACTTC. The encoded protein is CASRPIGGAGYEQYF.

In this sample, this clone turned up once. V gene TRBV6-4 combines with J gene TRBJ2-5, with D tentatively TRBD2 (7 bases). This CDR3 contains 15 residues. Trimming pared 3 bases from V and 3 bases from J, leaving 14 bases between. Germline assignment: CDR1 MRHNA and CDR2 SNTAGT. The CDR3 DNA reads TGTGCCAGCAGTGATACAGGGAGGGGAAAAGAGACCCAGTACTTC. Translated, it gives CASSDTGRGKETQYF.

This CDR3 reads CASSRPWTSEGNEQFF. CDR3 nucleotides: TGCGCCAGCAGCAGGCCCTGGACTAGCGAGGGGAATGAGCAGTTCTTC. J is TRBJ2-1 and V is TRBV5-1; 9 bases fit TRBD2. Germline V CDR1 and CDR2: SGHRS, YFSETQ. This CDR3 spans 16 amino acids. Trimming at V came to 4 bases and at J to 7 bases, leaving 12 bases not matched to a gene.

The rearrangement joins TRBV6-5 to TRBJ2-3; a weak D match, TRBD1 (6 bases). Trimming removed 0 bases at V and 6 bases at J, with 13 bases between. CDR1 is MNHEY, CDR2 SVGAGI, per germline. The CDR3 has 15 residues. The CDR3, as DNA: TGTGCCAGCAGTTACTCGGCAGGGGTGGTCGATACGCAGTATTTT. It codes for CASSYSAGVVDTQYF.

This sequence joins TRBV30 and TRBJ2-7; D is perhaps TRBD1 (5 bases). The germline gives CDR1 GTSNPN, CDR2 SVGIG (reference sequence). This CDR3 comprises 11 residues. With 4 bases removed from V and 7 bases from J, the gap between germline ends came to 11 bases. The CDR3 loop is CAWTQTDEQYF. CDR3 DNA: TGTGCCTGGACCCAGACAGATGAGCAGTACTTC. The full variable domain, its missing parts supplied by reference TRBV30 and TRBJ2-7, is SQTIHQWPATLVQPVGSPLSLECTVEGTSNPNLYWYRQAAGRGLQLLFYSVGIGQISSEVPQNLSASRPQDRQFILSSKKLLLSDSGFYLCAWTQTDEQYFGPGTRLTVT.

The chain uses TRBV5-1 and TRBJ2-2; D is unclear. The V end was cut by 5 bases, the J end by 4 bases, with 9 bases between. The length of the CDR3 is 13 residues. Germline CDR1 and CDR2: SGHRS and YFSETQ. CDR3 bases: TGCGCCAGCAGTCGACTTATCACCGGGGAGCTGTTTTTT. Residues: CASSRLITGELFF.

The chain employs TRBV29-1 and TRBJ1-5, with 7 nucleotides matching TRBD1. This CDR3 spans 19 amino acids. Germline CDR1 and CDR2: SQVTM and ANQGSEA. Unmatched junction bases numbered 20, after V lost 3 bases and J lost 3 bases. As DNA, the CDR3 is TGCAGCGTTGAGATCGAAGGGGAAAGGGGAACAGGGGTCAATCAGCCCCAGCATTTT. Amino acid sequence: CSVEIEGERGTGVNQPQHF.

This clone has just a few counts. The CDR3 bases are TGCAGCGCAAGGACAGGATTGAACACTGAAGCTTTCTTT. It is translated as CSARTGLNTEAFF. The chain carries TRBV29-1 and TRBJ1-1; 7 nucleotides align to TRBD1. The CDR3 has 13 amino acids. From germline, CDR1 is SQVTM and CDR2 ANQGSEA. V lost 7 bases, J lost 0 bases, and 5 bases stayed unmatched.

This chain uses TRBV6-6 with TRBJ2-1; a possible D gene is TRBD2 (6 bases). This CDR3 region has 15 residues. From germline, CDR1 is MNHNY and CDR2 SVGAGI (reference sequence). Between the trimmed V and J ends, which lost 1 base and 4 bases, there was a span of 11 bases. In DNA form, the CDR3 reads TGTGCCAGCAGTTACTTGGAGGGCGGTTACAATGAGCAGTTCTTC. It is translated as CASSYLEGGYNEQFF.

CDR3 sequence (DNA): TGCGCCACCTCGGAAACCGGGGGACTTAATGAAAAACTGTTTTTT. Its translation: CATSETGGLNEKLFF. This sequence joins TRBV5-1 and TRBJ1-4; tentatively, D is TRBD1 (5 bases). This CDR3 comprises 15 residues. Trimming took off 9 bases at V and 4 bases at J, with 19 bases between the two ends. Per the germline V gene, CDR1 is SGHRS and CDR2 is YFSETQ.